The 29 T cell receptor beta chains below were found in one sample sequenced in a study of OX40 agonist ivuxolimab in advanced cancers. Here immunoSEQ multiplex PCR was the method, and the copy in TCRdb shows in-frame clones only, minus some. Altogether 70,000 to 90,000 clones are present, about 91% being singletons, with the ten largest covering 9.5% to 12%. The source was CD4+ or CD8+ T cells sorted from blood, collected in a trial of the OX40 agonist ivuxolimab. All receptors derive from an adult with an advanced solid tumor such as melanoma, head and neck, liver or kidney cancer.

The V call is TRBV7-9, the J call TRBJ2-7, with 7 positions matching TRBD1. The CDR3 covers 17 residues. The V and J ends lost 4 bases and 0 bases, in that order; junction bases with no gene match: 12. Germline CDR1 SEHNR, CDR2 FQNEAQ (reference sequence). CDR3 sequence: CASSSAPGQMNSYEQYF. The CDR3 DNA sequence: TGTGCCAGCAGCTCAGCTCCGGGACAGATGAACTCCTACGAGCAGTACTTC. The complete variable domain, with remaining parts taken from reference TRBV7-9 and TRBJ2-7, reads DTGVSQNPRHKITKRGQNVTFRCDPISEHNRLYWYRQTLGQGPEFLTYFQNEAQLEKSRLLSDRFSAERPKGSFSTLEIQRTEQGDSAMYLCASSSAPGQMNSYEQYFGPGTRLTVT.

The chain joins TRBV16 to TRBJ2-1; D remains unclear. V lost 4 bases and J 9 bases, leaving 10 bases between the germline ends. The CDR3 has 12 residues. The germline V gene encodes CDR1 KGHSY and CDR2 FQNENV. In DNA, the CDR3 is TGTGCCAGCAGCCCCCGGGTCGGTGAGCAGTTCTTC. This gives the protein CASSPRVGEQFF.

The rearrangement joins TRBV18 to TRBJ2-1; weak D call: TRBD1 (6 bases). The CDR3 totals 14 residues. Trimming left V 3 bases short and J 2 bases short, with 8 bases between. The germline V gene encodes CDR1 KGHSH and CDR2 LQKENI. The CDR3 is CASSPDRTYNEQFF. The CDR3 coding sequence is TGTGCCAGCTCACCGGACAGAACCTACAATGAGCAGTTCTTC.

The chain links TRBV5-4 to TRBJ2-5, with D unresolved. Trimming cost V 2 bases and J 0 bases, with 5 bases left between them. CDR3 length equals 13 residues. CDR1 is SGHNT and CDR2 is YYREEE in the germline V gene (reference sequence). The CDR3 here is CASSFRDQETQYF. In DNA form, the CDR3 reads TGTGCCAGCAGCTTCCGGGACCAAGAGACCCAGTACTTC.

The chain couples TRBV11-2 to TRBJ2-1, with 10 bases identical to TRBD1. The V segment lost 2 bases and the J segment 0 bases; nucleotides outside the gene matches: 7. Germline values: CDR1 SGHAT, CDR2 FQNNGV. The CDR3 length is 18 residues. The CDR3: CASSLRRDRGSSYNEQFF. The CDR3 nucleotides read TGTGCCAGCAGCTTACGCCGGGACAGGGGTAGCTCCTACAATGAGCAGTTCTTC.

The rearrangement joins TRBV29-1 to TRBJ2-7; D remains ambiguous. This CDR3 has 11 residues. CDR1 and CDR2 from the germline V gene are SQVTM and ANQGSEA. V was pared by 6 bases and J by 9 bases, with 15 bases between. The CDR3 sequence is CSVYLTPRQYF. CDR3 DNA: TGCAGCGTATACCTAACGCCTCGGCAGTACTTC.

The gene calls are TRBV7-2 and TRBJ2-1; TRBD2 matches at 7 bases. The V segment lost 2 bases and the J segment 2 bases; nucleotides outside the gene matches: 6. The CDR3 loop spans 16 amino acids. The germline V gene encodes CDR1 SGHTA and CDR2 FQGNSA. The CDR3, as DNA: TGTGCCAGCAGCTTAATTAGGCTAGCGGCCTACAATGAGCAGTTCTTC. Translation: CASSLIRLAAYNEQFF.

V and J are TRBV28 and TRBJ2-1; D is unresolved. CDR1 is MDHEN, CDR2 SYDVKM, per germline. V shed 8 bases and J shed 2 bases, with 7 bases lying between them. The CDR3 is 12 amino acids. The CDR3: CASQDPYNEQFF. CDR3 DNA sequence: TGTGCCAGCCAAGACCCCTACAATGAGCAGTTCTTC.

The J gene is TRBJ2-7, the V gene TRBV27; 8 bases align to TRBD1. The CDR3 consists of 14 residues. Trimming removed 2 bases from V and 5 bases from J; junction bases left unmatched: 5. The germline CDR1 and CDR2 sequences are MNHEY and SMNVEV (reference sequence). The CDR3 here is CASSLGVRGHEQYF. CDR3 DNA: TGTGCCAGCAGTTTAGGGGTCAGGGGGCACGAGCAGTACTTC.

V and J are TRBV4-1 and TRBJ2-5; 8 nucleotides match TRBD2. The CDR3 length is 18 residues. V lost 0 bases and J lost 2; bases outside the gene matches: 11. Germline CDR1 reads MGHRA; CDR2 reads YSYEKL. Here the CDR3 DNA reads TGCGCCAGCAGCCAAGAGCCCGGGGTAGCGGGATATCAAGAGACCCAGTACTTC. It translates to CASSQEPGVAGYQETQYF.

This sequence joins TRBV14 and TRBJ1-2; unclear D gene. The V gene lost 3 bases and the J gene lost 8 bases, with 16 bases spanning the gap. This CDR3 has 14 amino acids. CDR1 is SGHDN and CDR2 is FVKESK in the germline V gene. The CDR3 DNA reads TGTGCCAGCAGCCAGCCGGGCCCCAAACGCGGCTACACCTTC. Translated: CASSQPGPKRGYTF. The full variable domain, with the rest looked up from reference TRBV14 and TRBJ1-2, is EAGVTQFPSHSVIEKGQTVTLRCDPISGHDNLYWYRRVMGKEIKFLLHFVKESKQDESGMPNNRFLAERTGGTYSTLKVQPAELEDSGVYFCASSQPGPKRGYTFGSGTRLTVV.

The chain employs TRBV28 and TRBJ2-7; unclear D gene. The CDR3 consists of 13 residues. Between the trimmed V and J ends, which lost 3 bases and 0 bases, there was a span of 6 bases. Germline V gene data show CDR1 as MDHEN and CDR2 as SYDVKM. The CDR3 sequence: CASSLVSSYEQYF. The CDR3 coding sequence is TGTGCCAGCAGTTTGGTGAGCTCCTACGAGCAGTACTTC.

The CDR3: CASSTRQEETQYF. The DNA for the CDR3 is TGTGCCAGCTCAACCCGACAGGAAGAGACCCAGTACTTC. The chain uses TRBV18 and TRBJ2-5; TRBD1 might be the D (6 bases). The CDR3 is made up of 13 amino acids. The germline gives CDR1 KGHSH, CDR2 LQKENI. V was trimmed by 5 bases and J by 3 bases, leaving 10 bases between them. The full variable domain, rest sourced from reference TRBV18 and TRBJ2-5, is NAGVMQNPRHLVRRRGQEARLRCSPMKGHSHVYWYRQLPEEGLKFMVYLQKENIIDESGMPKERFSAEFPKEGPSILRIQQVVRGDSAAYFCASSTRQEETQYFGPGTRLLVL.

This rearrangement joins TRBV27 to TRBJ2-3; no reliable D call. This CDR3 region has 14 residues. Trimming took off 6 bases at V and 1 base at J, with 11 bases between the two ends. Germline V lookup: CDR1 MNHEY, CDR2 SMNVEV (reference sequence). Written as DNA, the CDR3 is TGTGCCAGCAGCCTGTGGGTCGGCACAGATACGCAGTATTTT. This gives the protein CASSLWVGTDTQYF.

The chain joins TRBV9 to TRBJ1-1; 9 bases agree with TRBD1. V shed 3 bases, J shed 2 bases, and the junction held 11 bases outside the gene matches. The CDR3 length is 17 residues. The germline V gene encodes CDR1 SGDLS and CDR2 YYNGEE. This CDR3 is CASSGGIGTGPNTEAFF. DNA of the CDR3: TGTGCCAGCAGCGGGGGAATCGGGACAGGGCCAAACACTGAAGCTTTCTTT.

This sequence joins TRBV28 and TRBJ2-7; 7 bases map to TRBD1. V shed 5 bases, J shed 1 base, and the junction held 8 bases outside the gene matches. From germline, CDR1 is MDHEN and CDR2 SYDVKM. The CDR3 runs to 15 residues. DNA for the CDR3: TGTGCCAGCAGTCCCACCGGGACAGAATCCTACGAGCAGTACTTC. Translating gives CASSPTGTESYEQYF. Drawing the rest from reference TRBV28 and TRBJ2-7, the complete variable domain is DVKVTQSSRYLVKRTGEKVFLECVQDMDHENMFWYRQDPGLGLRLIYFSYDVKMKEKGDIPEGYSVSREKKERFSLILESASTNQTSMYLCASSPTGTESYEQYFGPGTRLTVT.

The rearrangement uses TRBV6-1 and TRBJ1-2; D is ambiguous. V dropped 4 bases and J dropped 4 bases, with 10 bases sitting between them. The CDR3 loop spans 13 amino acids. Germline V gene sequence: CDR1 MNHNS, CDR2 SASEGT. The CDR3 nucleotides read TGTGCCAGCAGTGCGGCCCGGAGCTATGGCTACACCTTC. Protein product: CASSAARSYGYTF.

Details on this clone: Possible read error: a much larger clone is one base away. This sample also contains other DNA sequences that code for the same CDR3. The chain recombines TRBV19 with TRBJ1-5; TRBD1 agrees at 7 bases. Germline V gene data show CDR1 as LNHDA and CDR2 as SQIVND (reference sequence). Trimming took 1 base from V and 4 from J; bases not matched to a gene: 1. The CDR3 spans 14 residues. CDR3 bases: TGTGCCAGTAGTATAGGGACAGGTAATCAGCCCCAGCATTTT. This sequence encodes CASSIGTGNQPQHF.

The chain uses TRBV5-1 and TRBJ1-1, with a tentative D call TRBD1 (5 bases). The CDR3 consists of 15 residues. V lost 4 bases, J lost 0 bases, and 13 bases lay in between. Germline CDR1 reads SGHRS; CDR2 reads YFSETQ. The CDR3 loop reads CASSAGPSMNTEAFF. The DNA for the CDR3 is TGCGCCAGCAGCGCAGGGCCATCTATGAACACTGAAGCTTTCTTT.

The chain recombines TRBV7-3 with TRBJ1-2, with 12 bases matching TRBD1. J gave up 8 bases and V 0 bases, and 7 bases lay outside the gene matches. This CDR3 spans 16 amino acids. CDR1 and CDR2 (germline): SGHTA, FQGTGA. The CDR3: CASSLTPGQGALGYTF. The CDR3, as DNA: TGTGCCAGCAGCTTAACCCCGGGACAGGGGGCACTAGGCTACACCTTC.

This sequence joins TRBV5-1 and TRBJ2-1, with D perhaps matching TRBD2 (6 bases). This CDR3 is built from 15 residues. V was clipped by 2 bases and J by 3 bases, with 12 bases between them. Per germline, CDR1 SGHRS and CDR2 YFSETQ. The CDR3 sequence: CASSLGGNGYNEQFF. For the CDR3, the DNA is TGCGCCAGCAGCTTAGGAGGGAATGGCTACAATGAGCAGTTCTTC.

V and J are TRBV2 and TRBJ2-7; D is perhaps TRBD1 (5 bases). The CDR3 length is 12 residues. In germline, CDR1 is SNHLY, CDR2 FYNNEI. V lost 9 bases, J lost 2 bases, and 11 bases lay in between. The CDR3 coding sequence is TGTGCCAGTAGACAGACCCCCTACGAGCAGTACTTC. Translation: CASRQTPYEQYF. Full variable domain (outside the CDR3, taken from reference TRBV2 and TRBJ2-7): EPEVTQTPSHQVTQMGQEVILRCVPISNHLYFYWYRQILGQKVEFLVSFYNNEISEKSEIFDDQFSVERPDGSNFTLKIRSTKLEDSAMYFCASRQTPYEQYFGPGTRLTVT.

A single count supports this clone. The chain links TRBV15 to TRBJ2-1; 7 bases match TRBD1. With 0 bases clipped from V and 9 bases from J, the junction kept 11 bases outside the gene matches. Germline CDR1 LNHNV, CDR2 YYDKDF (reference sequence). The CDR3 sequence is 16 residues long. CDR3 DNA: TGTGCCACCAGCAGAGATTATCGGCAGGGGGTAAGTGAGCAGTTCTTC. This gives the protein CATSRDYRQGVSEQFF.

The CDR3 loop reads CASSPSLGGAADYGYTF. In DNA form, the CDR3 reads TGTGCCAGCTCACCTAGCCTGGGGGGGGCAGCGGACTATGGCTACACCTTC. The V gene is TRBV18, the J gene TRBJ1-2; D is possibly TRBD1 (6 bases). CDR3 length: 17 amino acids. V lost 3 bases to trimming and J lost 3 bases, with 20 bases between them. CDR1 is KGHSH, CDR2 LQKENI, per germline.

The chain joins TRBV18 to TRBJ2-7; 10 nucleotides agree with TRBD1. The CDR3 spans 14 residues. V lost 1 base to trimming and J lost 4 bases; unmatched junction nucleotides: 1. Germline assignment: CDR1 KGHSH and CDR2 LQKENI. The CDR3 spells CASSPRQGAYEQYF. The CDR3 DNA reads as TGTGCCAGCTCACCACGACAGGGGGCTTACGAGCAGTACTTC.

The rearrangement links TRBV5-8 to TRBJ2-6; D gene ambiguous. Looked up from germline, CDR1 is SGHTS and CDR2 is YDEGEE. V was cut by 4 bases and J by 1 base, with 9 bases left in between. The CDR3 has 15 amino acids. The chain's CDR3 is CASSTWASGANVLTF. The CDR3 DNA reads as TGTGCCAGCAGCACCTGGGCGTCTGGGGCCAACGTCCTGACTTTC.

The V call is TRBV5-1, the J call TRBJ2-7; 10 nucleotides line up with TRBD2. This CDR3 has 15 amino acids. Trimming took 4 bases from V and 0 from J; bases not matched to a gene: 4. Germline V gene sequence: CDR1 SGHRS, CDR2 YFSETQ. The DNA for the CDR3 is TGCGCCAGCAGCATAGCGGGAGGCCGCTCCTACGAGCAGTACTTC. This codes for CASSIAGGRSYEQYF.

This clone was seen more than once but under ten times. The CDR3 sequence: CASSGVGRGRGSPLHF. The DNA of the CDR3 is TGCGCCAGCAGCGGCGTGGGGAGGGGGCGCGGTTCACCCCTCCACTTT. This chain connects TRBV5-1 to TRBJ1-6, with 7 nucleotides matching TRBD1. The CDR3 extends over 16 amino acids. Germline V gene sequence: CDR1 SGHRS, CDR2 YFSETQ. Trimming removed 4 bases from V and 9 bases from J; junction bases left unmatched: 13.

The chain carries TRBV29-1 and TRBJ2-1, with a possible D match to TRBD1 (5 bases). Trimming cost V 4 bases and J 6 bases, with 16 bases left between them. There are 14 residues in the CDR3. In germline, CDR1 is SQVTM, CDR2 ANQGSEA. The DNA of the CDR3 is TGCAGCGTTGCTTGGCAGGGTTGGGGCAATGAGCAGTTCTTC. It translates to CSVAWQGWGNEQFF.